What follows describes a single TCR beta chain. Its target antigen remains unknown. Base-call qualities are not available, and no considerably larger clone is one nucleotide away. The sample belongs to a study of glioma-infiltrating T cells (dated by TCRdb to about 2016). With respect to the entire study: Glioma tissue, non-neoplastic brain tissue and matched peripheral blood mononuclear cells were used as sources from which TCR alpha- and beta-chain repertoires were sequenced. Each tissue-infiltrating repertoire was compared with the same patient's peripheral blood repertoire to measure divergence between tissue and blood T-cell populations. The paired cohort comprised three low-grade glioma patients, 8 or 9 primary glioblastoma patients and three non-glioma patients contributing non-neoplastic brain tissue. Study-wide findings and limitations: In non-neoplastic patients, VJ-independent divergence between tissue and blood fell below expectation, whereas in all gliomas, and especially in low-grade gliomas, the divergence rose above expectation. Group comparisons were based on small numbers of patients: three non-neoplastic, three low-grade glioma and about 8 glioblastoma patients. Only a very small number of CDR3 sequences turned up in both tissue and blood, a result put down to high CDR3 diversity combined with limited sampling.

CDR1 and CDR2 are read off the germline V gene (reference sequence) as LNHNV and YYDKDF. The CDR3 contains 18 residues, cysteine and phenylalanine counted. Just CDR3 DNA is preserved here, 54 bases in frame from base 1. The germline ends are 22 bases apart after V is trimmed by 2 bases and J by 2 bases. TCR alpha and beta CDR3 regions were amplified with the iRepertoire nested amplicon-rescue multiplex PCR (arm-PCR) platform from RNA. For one-step reverse transcription and amplification, about 100-450 ng of tissue mRNA or PBMC total RNA was used as input. Following bead purification, Illumina adapters were added by a secondary multiplex PCR, and the libraries were gel-purified between 200 and 400 bp. Libraries carried internal 6-nucleotide barcodes used for demultiplexing. Libraries were sequenced on an Illumina MiSeq with 2x220 or 2x250 nucleotide paired-end reads. On the study's bioinformatics: Paired reads were merged with FLASH 1.2.11 and aligned to the GRCh37 human genome with BWA-MEM before extracting TRA and TRB reads. For V and J assignment, an IMGT-derived reference of cassette sequences and CDR3 motifs that included pseudogenes was used. Reads were translated in three frames, and productive CDR3s were defined by a C…FGXG motif without stop codons. Clonotypes were defined as unique combinations of V-J cassette pair and CDR3 amino acid sequence. Hamming distance filtering was applied to reads, with thresholds set by the sequence error rate of each sample in mapped regions. The raw public reads went through TCRdb reprocessing: fastp at Q25, MiXCR clone calling, in-frame beta chains kept. Every CDR3 protein is listed once, alongside the most common genes and DNA of its rows. TCRdb's processing, not the authors' own work, is the source of the V and J calls. Counted in this sample were about 180,000 distinct CDR3 sequences; around 40% of them appeared once. Together, the top ten hold over 4% of the sample.

This sequence was found in a human donor with low-grade glioma or glioblastoma, undergoing nonglioma brain surgery, or in good health (not recorded which). The chain is made from TRBV15 and TRBJ2-7; tentative D gene TRBD2, with 6 bases matching. The specimen sequenced was glioma tissue, nonneoplastic brain tissue, or PBMCs (not recorded which). The CDR3 protein sequence reads: CATSRTPGLAVRTYEQYF. The nucleotide sequence is TGTGCCACCAGCAGAACGCCCGGGTTAGCGGTGAGAACCTACGAGCAGTACTTC.